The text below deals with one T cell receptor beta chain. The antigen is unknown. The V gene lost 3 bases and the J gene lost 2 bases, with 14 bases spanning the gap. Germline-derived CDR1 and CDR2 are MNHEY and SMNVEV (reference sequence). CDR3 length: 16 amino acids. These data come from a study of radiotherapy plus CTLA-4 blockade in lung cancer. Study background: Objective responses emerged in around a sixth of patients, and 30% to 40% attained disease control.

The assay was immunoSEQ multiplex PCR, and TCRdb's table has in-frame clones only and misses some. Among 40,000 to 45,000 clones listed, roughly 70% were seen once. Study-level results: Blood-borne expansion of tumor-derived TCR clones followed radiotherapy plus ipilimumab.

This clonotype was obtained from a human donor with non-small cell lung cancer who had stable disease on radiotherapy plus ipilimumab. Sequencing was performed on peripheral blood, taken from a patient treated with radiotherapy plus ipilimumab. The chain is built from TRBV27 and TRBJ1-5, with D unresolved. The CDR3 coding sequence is TGTGCCAGCAGTTTCGCAGGCCCTATGGGCAATCAGCCCCAGCATTTT. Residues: CASSFAGPMGNQPQHF.